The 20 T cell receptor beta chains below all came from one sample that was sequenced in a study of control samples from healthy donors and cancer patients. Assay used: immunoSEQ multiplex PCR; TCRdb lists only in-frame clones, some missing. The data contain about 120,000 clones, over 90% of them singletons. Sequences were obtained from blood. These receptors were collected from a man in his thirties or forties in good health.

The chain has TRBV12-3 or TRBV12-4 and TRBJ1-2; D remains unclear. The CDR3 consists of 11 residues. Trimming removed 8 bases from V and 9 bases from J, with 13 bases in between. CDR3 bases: TGTGCCAGCGAGGGTGCGGCGAGCTACACCTTC. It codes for CASEGAASYTF.

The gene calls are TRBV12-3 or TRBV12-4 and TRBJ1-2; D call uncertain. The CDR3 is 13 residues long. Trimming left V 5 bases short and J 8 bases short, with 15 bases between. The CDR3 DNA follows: TGTGCCAGCAGTACGGACCCGGGGAAAGGCTACACCTTC. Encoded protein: CASSTDPGKGYTF.

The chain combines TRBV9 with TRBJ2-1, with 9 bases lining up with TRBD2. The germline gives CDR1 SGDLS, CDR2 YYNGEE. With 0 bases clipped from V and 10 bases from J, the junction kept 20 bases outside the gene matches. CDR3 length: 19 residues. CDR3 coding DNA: TGTGCCAGCAGCGTAGGTCCCGTCGGGGCGGGGGGGCCCCCCCCGGAGCAGTTCTTC. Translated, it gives CASSVGPVGAGGPPPEQFF.

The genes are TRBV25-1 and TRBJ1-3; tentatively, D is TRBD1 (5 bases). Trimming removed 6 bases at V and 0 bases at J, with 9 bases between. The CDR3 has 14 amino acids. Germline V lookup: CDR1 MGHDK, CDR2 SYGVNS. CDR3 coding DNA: TGTGCCAGCAGCCAGGGACTCTCTGGAAACACCATATATTTT. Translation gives CASSQGLSGNTIYF.

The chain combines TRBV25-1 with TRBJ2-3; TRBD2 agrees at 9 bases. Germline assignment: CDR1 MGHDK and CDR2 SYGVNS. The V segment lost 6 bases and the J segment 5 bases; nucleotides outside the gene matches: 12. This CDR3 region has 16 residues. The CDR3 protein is CASSPSAGGVVDTQYF. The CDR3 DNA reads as TGTGCCAGCAGCCCATCCGCGGGGGGGGTGGTAGATACGCAGTATTTT.

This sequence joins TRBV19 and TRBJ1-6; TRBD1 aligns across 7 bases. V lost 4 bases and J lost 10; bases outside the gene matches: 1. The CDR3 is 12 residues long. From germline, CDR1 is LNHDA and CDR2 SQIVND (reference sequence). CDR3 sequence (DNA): TGTGCCAGTAGTAACAGGGGATCACCCCTCCACTTT. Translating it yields CASSNRGSPLHF.

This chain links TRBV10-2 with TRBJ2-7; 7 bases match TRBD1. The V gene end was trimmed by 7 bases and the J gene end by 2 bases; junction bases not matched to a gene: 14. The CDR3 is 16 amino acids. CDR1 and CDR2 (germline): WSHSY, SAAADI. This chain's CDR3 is CASTPWGTAPTYEQYF. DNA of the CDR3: TGCGCCAGCACCCCCTGGGGGACAGCTCCCACCTACGAGCAGTACTTC.

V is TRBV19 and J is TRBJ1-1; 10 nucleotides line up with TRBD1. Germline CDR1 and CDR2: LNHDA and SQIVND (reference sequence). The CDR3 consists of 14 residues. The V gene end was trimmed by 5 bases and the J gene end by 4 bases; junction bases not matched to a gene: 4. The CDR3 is CASSGGQGTTEAFF. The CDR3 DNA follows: TGTGCCAGTAGTGGGGGACAGGGGACCACTGAAGCTTTCTTT.

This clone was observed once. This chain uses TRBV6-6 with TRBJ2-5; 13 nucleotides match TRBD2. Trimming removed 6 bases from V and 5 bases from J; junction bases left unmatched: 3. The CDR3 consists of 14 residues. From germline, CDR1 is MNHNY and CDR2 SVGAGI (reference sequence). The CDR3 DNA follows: TGTGCCAGCAGAGTGACTAGCGGGGGGGAGACCCAGTACTTC. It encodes CASRVTSGGETQYF.

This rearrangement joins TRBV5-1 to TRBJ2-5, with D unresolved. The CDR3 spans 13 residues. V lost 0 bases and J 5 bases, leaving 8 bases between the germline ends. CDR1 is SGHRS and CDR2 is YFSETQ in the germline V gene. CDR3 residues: CASSLDRPETQYF. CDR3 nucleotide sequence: TGCGCCAGCAGCTTGGACCGTCCGGAGACCCAGTACTTC.

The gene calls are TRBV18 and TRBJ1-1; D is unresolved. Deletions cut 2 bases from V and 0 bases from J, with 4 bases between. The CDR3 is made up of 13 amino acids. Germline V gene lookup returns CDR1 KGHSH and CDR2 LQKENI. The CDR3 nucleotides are TGTGCCAGCTCACCAACCCTGAACACTGAAGCTTTCTTT. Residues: CASSPTLNTEAFF.

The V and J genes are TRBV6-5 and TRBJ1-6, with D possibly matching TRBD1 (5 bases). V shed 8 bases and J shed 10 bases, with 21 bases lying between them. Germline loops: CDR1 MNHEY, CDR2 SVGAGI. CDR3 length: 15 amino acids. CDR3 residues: CASALGGGIESPLHF. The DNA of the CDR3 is TGTGCCAGCGCACTGGGGGGAGGGATCGAATCACCCCTCCACTTT.

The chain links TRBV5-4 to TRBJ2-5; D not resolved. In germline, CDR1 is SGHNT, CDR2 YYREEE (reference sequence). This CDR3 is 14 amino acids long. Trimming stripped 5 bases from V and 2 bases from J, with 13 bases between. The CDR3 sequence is CASSNIENQETQYF. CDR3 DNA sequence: TGTGCCAGCAGTAATATCGAAAATCAAGAGACCCAGTACTTC.

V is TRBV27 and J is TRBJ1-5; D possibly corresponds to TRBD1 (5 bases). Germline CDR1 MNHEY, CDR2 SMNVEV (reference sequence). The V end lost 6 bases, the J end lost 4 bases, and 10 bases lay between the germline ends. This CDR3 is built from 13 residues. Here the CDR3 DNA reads TGTGCCAGCAGAGGCCAGGGAAATCAGCCCCAGCATTTT. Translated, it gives CASRGQGNQPQHF.

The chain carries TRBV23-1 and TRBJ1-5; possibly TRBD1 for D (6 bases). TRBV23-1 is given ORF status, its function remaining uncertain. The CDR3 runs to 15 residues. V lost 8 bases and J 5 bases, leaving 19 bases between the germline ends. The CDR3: CASHRDTVRYQPQHF. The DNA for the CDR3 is TGCGCCAGCCACCGGGACACAGTCAGATATCAGCCCCAGCATTTT.

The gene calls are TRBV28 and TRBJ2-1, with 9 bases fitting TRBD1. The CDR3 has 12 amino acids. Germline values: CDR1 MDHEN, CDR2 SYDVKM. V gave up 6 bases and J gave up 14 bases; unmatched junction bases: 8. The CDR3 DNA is TGTGCCAGCAGCCTCAACGACAGGGGGGAGTTCTTC. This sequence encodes CASSLNDRGEFF.

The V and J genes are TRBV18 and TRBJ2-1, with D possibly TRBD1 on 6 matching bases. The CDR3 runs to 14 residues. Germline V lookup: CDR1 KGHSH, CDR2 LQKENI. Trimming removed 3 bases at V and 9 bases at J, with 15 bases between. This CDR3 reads CASSPKAGDTEQFF. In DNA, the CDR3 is TGTGCCAGCTCACCGAAGGCCGGGGACACTGAGCAGTTCTTC.

The CDR3 nucleotides are TGTGCCAGCAGCTTAGGGATAGGTGGGGCAGATACGCAGTATTTT. This encodes CASSLGIGGADTQYF. The J gene is TRBJ2-3, the V gene TRBV11-3, with D uncertain. Germline CDR1 SGHNT, CDR2 YENEEA. The CDR3 is 15 amino acids. Trimming stripped 1 base from V and 4 bases from J, with 12 bases between.

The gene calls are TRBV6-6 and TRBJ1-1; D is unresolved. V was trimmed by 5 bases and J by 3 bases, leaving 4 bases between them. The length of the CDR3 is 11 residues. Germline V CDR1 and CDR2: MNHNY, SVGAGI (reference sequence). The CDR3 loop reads CASSGYTEAFF. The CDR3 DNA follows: TGTGCCAGCAGTGGGTACACTGAAGCTTTCTTT.

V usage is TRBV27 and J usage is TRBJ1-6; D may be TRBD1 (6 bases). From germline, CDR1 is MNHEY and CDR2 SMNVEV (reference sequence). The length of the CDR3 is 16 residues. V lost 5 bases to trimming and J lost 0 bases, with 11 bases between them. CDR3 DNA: TGTGCCAGCAGTCGAGTGGGGGCCTCCTATAATTCACCCCTCCACTTT. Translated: CASSRVGASYNSPLHF.